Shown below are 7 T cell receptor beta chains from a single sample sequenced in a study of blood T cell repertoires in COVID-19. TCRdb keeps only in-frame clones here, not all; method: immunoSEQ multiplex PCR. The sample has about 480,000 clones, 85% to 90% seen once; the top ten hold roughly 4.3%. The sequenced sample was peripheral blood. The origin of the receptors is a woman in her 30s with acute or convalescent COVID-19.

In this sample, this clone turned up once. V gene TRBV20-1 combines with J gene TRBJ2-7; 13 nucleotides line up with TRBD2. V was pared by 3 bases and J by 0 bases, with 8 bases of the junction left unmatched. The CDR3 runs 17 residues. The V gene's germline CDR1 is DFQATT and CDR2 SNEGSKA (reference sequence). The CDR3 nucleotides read TGCAGTGCTAGTGTACTAGCGGGGGGGCAGAGCTCCTACGAGCAGTACTTC. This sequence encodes CSASVLAGGQSSYEQYF.

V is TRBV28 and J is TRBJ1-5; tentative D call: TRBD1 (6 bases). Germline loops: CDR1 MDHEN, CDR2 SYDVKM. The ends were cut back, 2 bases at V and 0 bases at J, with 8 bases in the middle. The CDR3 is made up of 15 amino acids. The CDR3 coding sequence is TGTGCCAGCAGTTTAGGGACATATAGCAATCAGCCCCAGCATTTT. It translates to CASSLGTYSNQPQHF.

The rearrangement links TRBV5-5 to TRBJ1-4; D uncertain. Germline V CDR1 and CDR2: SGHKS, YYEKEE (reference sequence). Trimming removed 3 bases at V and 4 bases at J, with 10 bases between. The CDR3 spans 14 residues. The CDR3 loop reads CASSYGLINEKLFF. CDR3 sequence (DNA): TGTGCCAGCAGCTACGGACTTATTAATGAAAAACTGTTTTTT.

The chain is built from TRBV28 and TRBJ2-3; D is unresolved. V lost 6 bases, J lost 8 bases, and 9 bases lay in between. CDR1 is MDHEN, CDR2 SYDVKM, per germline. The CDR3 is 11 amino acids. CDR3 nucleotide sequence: TGTGCCAGCAGCCCCGGCGGTACGCAGTATTTT. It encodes CASSPGGTQYF.

CDR3 coding DNA: TGTGCCAGTAGTTCCGGGACAGGAGGTGAAAAACTGTTTTTT. This encodes CASSSGTGGEKLFF. The V call is TRBV19, the J call TRBJ1-4; 8 bases fit TRBD1. The CDR3 loop spans 14 amino acids. Trimming took 5 bases from V and 7 from J; bases not matched to a gene: 6. Germline-derived CDR1 and CDR2 are LNHDA and SQIVND (reference sequence).

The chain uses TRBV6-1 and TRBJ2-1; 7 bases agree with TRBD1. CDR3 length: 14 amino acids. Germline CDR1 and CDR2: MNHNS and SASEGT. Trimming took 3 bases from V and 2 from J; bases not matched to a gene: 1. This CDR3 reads CASSDGQAYNEQFF. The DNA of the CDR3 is TGTGCCAGCAGTGACGGACAGGCCTACAATGAGCAGTTCTTC.

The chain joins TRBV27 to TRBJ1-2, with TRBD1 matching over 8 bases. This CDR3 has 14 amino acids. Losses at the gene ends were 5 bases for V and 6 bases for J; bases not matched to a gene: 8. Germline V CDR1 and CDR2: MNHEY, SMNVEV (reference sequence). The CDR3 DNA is TGTGCCAGCAGTATTACAGGGGGGAGGGATGGCTACACCTTC. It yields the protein CASSITGGRDGYTF.